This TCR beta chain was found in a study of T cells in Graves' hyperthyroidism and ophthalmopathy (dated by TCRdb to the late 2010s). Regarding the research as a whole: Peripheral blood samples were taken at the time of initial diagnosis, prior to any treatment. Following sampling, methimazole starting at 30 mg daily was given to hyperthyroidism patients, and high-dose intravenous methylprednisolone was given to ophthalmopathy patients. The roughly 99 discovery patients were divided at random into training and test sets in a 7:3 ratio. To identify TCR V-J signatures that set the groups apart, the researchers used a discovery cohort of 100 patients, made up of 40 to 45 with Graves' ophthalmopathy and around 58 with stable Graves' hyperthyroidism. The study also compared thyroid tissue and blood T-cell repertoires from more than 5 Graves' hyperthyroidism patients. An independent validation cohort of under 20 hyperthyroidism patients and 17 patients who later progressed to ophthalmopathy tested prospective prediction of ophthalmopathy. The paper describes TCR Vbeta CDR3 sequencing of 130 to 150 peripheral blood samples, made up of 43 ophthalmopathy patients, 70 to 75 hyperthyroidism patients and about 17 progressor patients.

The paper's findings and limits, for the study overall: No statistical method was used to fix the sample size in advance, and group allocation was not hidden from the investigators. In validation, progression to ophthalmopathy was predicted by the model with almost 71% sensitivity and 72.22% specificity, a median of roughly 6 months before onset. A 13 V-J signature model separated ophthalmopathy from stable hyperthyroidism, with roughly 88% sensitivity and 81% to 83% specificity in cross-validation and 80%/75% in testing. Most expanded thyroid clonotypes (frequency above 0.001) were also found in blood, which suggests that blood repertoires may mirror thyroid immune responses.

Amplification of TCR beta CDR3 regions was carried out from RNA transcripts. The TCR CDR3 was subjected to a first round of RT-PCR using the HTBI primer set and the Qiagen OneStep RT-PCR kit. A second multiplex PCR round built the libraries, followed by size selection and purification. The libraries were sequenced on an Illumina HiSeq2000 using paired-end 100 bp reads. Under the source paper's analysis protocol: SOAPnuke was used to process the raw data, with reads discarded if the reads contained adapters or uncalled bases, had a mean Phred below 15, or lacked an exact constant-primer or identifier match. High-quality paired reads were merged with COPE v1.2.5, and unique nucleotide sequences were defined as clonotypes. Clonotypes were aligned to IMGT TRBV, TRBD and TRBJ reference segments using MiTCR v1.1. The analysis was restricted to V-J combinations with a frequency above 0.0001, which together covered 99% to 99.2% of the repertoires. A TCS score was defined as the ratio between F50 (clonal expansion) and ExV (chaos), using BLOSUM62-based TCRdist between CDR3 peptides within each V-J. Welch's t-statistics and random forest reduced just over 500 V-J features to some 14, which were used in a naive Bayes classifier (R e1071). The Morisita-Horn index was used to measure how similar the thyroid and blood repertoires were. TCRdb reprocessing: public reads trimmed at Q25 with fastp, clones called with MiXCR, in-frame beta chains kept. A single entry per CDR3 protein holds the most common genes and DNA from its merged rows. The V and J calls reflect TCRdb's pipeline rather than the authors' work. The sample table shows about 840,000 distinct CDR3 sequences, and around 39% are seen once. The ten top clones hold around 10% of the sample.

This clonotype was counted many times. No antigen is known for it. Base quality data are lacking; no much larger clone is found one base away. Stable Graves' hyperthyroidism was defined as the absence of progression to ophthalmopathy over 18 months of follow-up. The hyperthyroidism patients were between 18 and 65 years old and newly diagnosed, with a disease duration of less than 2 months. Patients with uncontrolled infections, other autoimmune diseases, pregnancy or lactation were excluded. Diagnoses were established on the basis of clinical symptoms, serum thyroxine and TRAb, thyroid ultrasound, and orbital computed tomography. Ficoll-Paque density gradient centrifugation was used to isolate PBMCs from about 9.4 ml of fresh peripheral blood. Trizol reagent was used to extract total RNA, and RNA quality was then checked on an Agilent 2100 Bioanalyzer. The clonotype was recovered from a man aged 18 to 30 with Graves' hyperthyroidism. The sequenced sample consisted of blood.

The DNA sequence is as follows: TGCGCCAGCAGCCCAGGACAGGGGGCTGCCTATGGCTACACCTTC. This yields the protein CASSPGQGAAYGYTF. Recombination connected TRBV5-1 to TRBJ1-2; 11 middle bases align to TRBD1. CDR1 SGHRS and CDR2 YFSETQ are derived from the germline V gene. The CDR3 holds 15 amino acids from the cysteine to the phenylalanine. CDR3 DNA only is kept here, 45 bases in frame from base 1. The germline V end is reduced by 4 bases and the J end by 4 bases; junction bases left unmatched: 6.